This T cell receptor beta chain was obtained from a study of Graves' ophthalmopathy and Graves' hyperthyroidism. Amplified TCR beta CDR3 regions were obtained using RNA transcripts as template. HTBI primers were employed in first-round RT-PCR, then a second-round multiplex PCR followed. TCRdb re-called the multiplex PCR reads through MiXCR, storing one row per CDR3 protein. The sample has almost 750,000 distinct CDR3 sequences; approximately 40% are singletons. Findings of the study overall: It was with 65% to 71% sensitivity and around 75% specificity that the model predicted ophthalmopathy progression.

As to this clonotype: Its specificity is not known.

The TCR originated in an adult man with Graves' ophthalmopathy. The source material was peripheral blood.

The CDR3 nucleotides are TGTGCCAGCAATTTTGGACAGGCTAACACTGAAGCTTTCTTT. Amino acid sequence: CASNFGQANTEAFF. The chain uses TRBV7-9 and TRBJ1-1, with 7 bases that match TRBD1. CDR1 is SEHNR, CDR2 FQNEAQ, per germline (reference sequence). After removal of 7 bases from V and 2 bases from J, the junction contained 7 bases not matched to a gene. This CDR3 has 14 residues.